This T cell receptor beta chain was obtained from a study of shared clonotypes between healthy human individuals (dated by TCRdb to 2018 to 2021). Background on the whole study: Three men and two women, aged 18 to 49 years, made up the cohort. Per donor, three plates each were used for CD4 naive and CD4 memory, two for CD8 naive, and one for CD8 memory. To estimate repertoire size and how much clonotype sharing occurs between individuals, the study deeply sequenced the blood TCR repertoires of a handful of healthy adults. Different laboratories and diverse techniques were used to prepare libraries and sequence TCR repertoires, to increase sequencing depth and limit assay-specific biases. Leukapheresis yielded between about 0.85 and 9.5 billion PBMCs per donor. What the work shows at the level of the full study, not this receptor alone: Incomplete sequencing was indicated by rarefaction of sorted-subset datasets, despite the large sequencing depth. The small number of donors limited the genetic and exposure-history diversity represented. Across four donors, approximately 4.6% of naive CD4, roughly 3.5% of naive CD8, 2.3% of memory CD4, and approximately 0.4% of memory CD8 clonotypes were shared. Compared with non-shared clonotypes, clonotypes shared by all four sorted-subset donors had higher generation probabilities. Pairwise subsampling indicated that sequencing depth was expected to affect the degree of clonotype sharing among donors. Sampling was limited to blood, and TCR repertoires in tissue likely differ from TCR repertoires in blood. Estimated clonotype richness was generally larger for naive than for memory subsets.

Based on the germline V gene, the CDR1 and CDR2 sequences are SGHRS and YFSETQ. The cysteine opens and the phenylalanine closes a CDR3 of 15 amino acids. Only the CDR3 DNA stays, 45 bases, in frame from base 1. Trimming removed 4 bases from V and 6 bases from J; the gene matches leave 2 bases unexplained. Donors were healthy HIV-negative adults with no recently reported acute infections or vaccinations. Every donor was a Caucasian adult living in Nashville, Tennessee, USA. CD4+ T cells were enriched by magnetic negative selection; naive cells were then positively selected on CD45RA, and the negative fraction formed the memory subset. Blood was collected by leukapheresis, and PBMCs were isolated by Ficoll-Histopaque density gradient centrifugation and then cryopreserved in liquid nitrogen vapor phase. Analytical flow cytometry was used to check the purity and quantity of every magnetically sorted T cell population. Each sorted fraction had its genomic DNA isolated and then quantified by UV absorbance on a Nanodrop 2000c.

TCR CDR3 regions were amplified from genomic DNA by multiplex PCR using the deep immunoSEQ assay. Genomic DNA extracted from each cell subset was distributed evenly over all wells of several immunoSEQ 96-well plates, and each plate served as one replicate. For sorted subsets, approximately 0.2 ug of genomic DNA, equivalent to some 33,000 T cell genomes, went into each replicate PCR. Purified libraries were measured with a Qubit 3.0 fluorometer, size-checked on a Bioanalyzer 2100, and measured again with the KAPA Library Quantification kit. Each immunoSEQ 96-well plate was sequenced on its own single-read 150-cycle Illumina NextSeq 550 flow cell. The authors processed their data as follows. Because only junctional sequences without quality scores were contained in the immunoSEQ output, filtering matching that applied to full-length reads could not be performed. To assign V/J genes and CDR3, sequences were annotated against IMGT germline references using PyIR, a Python wrapper for IgBLAST v1.9. Reads were filtered out if the reads had weak V/J assignments (E-value above 1e-6), no CDR3, stop codons, out-of-frame junctions, or ambiguous translated residues. V3J clonotypes were defined as sequences sharing the same inferred V gene, J gene, and CDR3 amino acid sequence. Percentage overlap between repertoires was computed as shared unique clonotypes divided by the size of the smaller repertoire. Richness of each repertoire was evaluated using RTK rarefaction, the Chao1 estimator, and Recon v2.1 estimates of unobserved clonotypes. OLGA was used to compute generation probabilities for all TCRbeta clonotypes that the gDNA method yielded from several donors. TCRdb holds this immuneACCESS table with in-frame rearrangements only. Some clones are missing; in checked studies, unresolved V genes explain under half, and the rest has no known cause. V and J calls and clone size are as listed in that table; D and trimming were resolved from the DNA. The sample yields more than 2,000,000 clones; over 85% were counted once. The top ten hold around 0.15% of the sample.

Turning to this clone: Its binding antigen is unknown. No qualities accompany the bases; no much larger clone lies one base away.

The sequence was obtained from a man younger than 30 in good health. The chain employs TRBV5-1 and TRBJ2-2; 14 middle bases align to TRBD2. Sequenced sample: naive CD4+ T cells sorted from blood. This sample's cell subset or site label indicates: CD45RA+ positively selected. CDR3 sequence: CASSEGLAGAGELFF. The base sequence is TGCGCCAGCAGCGAGGGACTAGCGGGAGCCGGGGAGCTGTTTTTT.